The clone carrying this T cell receptor (beta chain) was seen only once. What it binds is not known. Sequencing was performed with immunoSEQ multiplex PCR; in TCRdb, only in-frame clones are kept and a portion is missing. The sample shows around 170,000 clones, approximately 90% of them seen only once. The approximately 120-subject validation cohort, separate from the roughly 700-subject first cohort, included the donors. The record originates from a study of cytomegalovirus exposure and HLA in healthy donors. The wider study: According to later analysis, the same platform produced the approximately 120 validation and several hundred first-cohort repertoires.

CDR3 size: 12 residues. Per the germline V gene, CDR1 is MNHEY and CDR2 is SVGAGI. V lost 4 bases and J 3 bases, leaving 7 bases between the germline ends. Study findings and constraints: A classifier reportedly called cytomegalovirus status with high sensitivity and specificity. The study labeled more than 150 TCR beta chains cytomegalovirus-associated.

The receptor was isolated from a man between 18 and 35 years old in good health and CMV-seronegative. The V call is TRBV6-5, the J call TRBJ2-7, with a possible D match to TRBD1 (5 bases). Material: PBMCs. CDR3: CASSSDSYEQYF. The CDR3, as DNA: TGTGCCAGCAGTTCTGACAGCTACGAGCAGTACTTC.